These T cell receptor beta chains were read from a single sample in a study of blood T cells in healthy people across ages. TCRdb fed the 5' RACE reads into MiXCR, producing one record per CDR3 protein. Of nearly 1 million distinct CDR3 sequences in the sample, roughly half were seen once. The sample was blood. Every receptor here comes from an older woman in good health. Each CDR3 is given with its conserved first and last residue. D genes are given only for firm matches. A clone size is listed for some rows: how often the clone was seen (once, few, many), or a class if it is expanded.

j_call d_call clone_size v_call cdr3_aa cdr3_nt
TRBJ2-2 TRBD2 once TRBV6-5 CASSYYGTSGSGPTGELFF TGTGCCAGCAGTTACTATGGGACTAGCGGGAGTGGTCCTACCGGGGAGCTGTTTTTT
TRBJ2-2 - - TRBV6-2/TRBV6-3 CASSSGQNTGELFF TGTGCCAGCAGTTCGGGACAGAACACCGGGGAGCTGTTTTTT
TRBJ1-2 - - TRBV4-1 CASSHRGFGYTF TGCGCCAGCAGCCACCGAGGGTTTGGCTACACCTTC
TRBJ2-4 TRBD2 few TRBV4-1 CASSQGSSPGLAGGPEQYF TGCGCCAGCAGCCAAGGGAGTTCTCCGGGACTAGCGGGAGGGCCTGAGCAGTACTTC
TRBJ2-4 - few TRBV4-2 CASSQSTAGLAKNIQYF TGTGCCAGCAGCCAATCGACGGCCGGCCTAGCCAAAAACATTCAGTACTTC
TRBJ2-7 - - TRBV4-2 CASSQGSQSYEQYF TGTGCCAGCAGCCAAGGGAGTCAGAGCTACGAGCAGTACTTC
TRBJ2-1 - - TRBV5-5 CASSLGTLILNEQFF TGTGCCAGCAGCTTGGGCACACTCATCCTCAATGAGCAGTTCTTC
TRBJ2-1 TRBD2 - TRBV6-1 CASSAPSGRASEQFF TGTGCCAGCAGCGCTCCCAGCGGGAGGGCCTCTGAGCAGTTCTTC
TRBJ2-5 - - TRBV30 CAWSVFRETQYF TGTGCCTGGAGTGTATTCCGAGAGACCCAGTACTTC
TRBJ1-1 - - TRBV18 CASSPSDGENEAFF TGTGCCAGCTCACCCAGTGACGGTGAAAATGAAGCTTTCTTT
TRBJ1-5 TRBD1 - TRBV20-1 CSVNPRRGQGYNQPQHF TGCAGCGTCAACCCACGACGGGGACAGGGGTACAATCAGCCCCAGCATTTT
TRBJ1-3 - - TRBV11-1 CASRDGPLSGNTIYF TGTGCCAGCAGAGACGGACCTCTCTCTGGAAACACCATATATTTT
TRBJ1-2 - - TRBV6-5 CASSYQAVSYGYTF TGTGCCAGCAGTTACCAGGCCGTCTCCTATGGCTACACCTTC
TRBJ2-7 TRBD1 few TRBV2 CASSDRDEQYF TGTGCCAGCAGCGACAGGGACGAGCAGTACTTC
TRBJ2-1 TRBD1 few TRBV29-1 CSVTGTGVYGQFF TGCAGCGTTACCGGGACAGGGGTGTATGGACAGTTCTTC
TRBJ2-5 TRBD2 - TRBV20-1 CSASPGTTAGGTQYF TGCAGTGCTAGTCCCGGGACTACCGCTGGGGGGACCCAGTACTTC
TRBJ2-5 TRBD2 - TRBV20-1 CSASLAGGIWTQYF TGCAGTGCTAGCTTGGCGGGAGGGATCTGGACCCAGTACTTC
TRBJ1-2 - few TRBV7-9 CASSLMGVFRGGYTF TGTGCCAGCAGCTTAATGGGCGTTTTTCGGGGCGGCTACACCTTC
TRBJ2-3 - few TRBV6-5 CASSFGSGQPGTNTQYF TGTGCCAGCAGTTTCGGGTCAGGGCAACCCGGAACGAATACGCAGTATTTT
TRBJ1-2 TRBD1 - TRBV6-2/TRBV6-3 CASSYEWCGTGALRYGYTF TGTGCCAGCAGTTACGAGTGGTGCGGGACAGGTGCCCTCCGCTATGGCTACACCTTC
TRBJ2-1 TRBD2 - TRBV12-3/TRBV12-4 CASSPQLAGSNEQFF TGTGCCAGCAGTCCGCAGCTAGCGGGAAGCAATGAGCAGTTCTTC
TRBJ1-1 - few TRBV29-1 CSVGVGSWTEAFF TGCAGCGTTGGAGTCGGGTCGTGGACTGAAGCTTTCTTT
TRBJ2-1 - few TRBV20-1 CSAWGPLNEQFF TGCAGTGCTTGGGGACCACTCAATGAGCAGTTCTTC
TRBJ2-7 - few TRBV28 CASSRPGTSSYEQYF TGTGCCAGCAGTAGACCCGGGACAAGCTCCTACGAGCAGTACTTC
TRBJ2-1 TRBD2 - TRBV12-5 CASGLVLEAGAGLNNEQFF TGTGCTAGTGGTTTGGTACTCGAGGCTGGAGCGGGATTGAACAATGAGCAGTTCTTC
TRBJ2-2 - - TRBV10-3 CAISHSSGELFF TGTGCCATCAGCCACTCGTCCGGGGAGCTGTTTTTT
TRBJ2-7 TRBD1 - TRBV20-1 CSARTGLGYEQYF TGCAGTGCGCGGACAGGTTTGGGGTACGAGCAGTACTTC
TRBJ2-3 - - TRBV29-1 CSVEVTGCGQYF TGCAGCGTTGAAGTAACGGGGTGTGGGCAGTATTTT
TRBJ2-7 TRBD1 - TRBV19 CASSRTGHNEQYF TGTGCCAGTAGCCGGACAGGCCACAATGAGCAGTACTTC
TRBJ2-7 - - TRBV12-3/TRBV12-4 CASNRDFHEQYF TGTGCCAGCAATCGGGACTTCCACGAGCAGTACTTC